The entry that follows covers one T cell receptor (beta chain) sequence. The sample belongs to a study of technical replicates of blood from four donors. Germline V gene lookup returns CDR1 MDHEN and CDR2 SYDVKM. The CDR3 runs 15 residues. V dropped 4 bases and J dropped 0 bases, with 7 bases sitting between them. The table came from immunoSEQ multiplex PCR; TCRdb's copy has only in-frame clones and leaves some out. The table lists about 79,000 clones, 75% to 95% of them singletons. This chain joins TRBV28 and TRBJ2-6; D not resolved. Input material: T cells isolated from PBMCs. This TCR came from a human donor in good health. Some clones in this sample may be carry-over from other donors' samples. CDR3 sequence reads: CASSWASSGANVLTF. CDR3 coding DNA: TGTGCCAGCAGTTGGGCCTCCTCTGGGGCCAACGTCCTGACTTTC.